This T cell receptor beta chain was identified during a study of T cells in Graves' hyperthyroidism and ophthalmopathy. This clonotype was recorded at least ten times. The TCR beta CDR3 regions underwent amplification using RNA transcripts as the source. The HTBI set primed first-round TCR CDR3 RT-PCR. From the multiplex PCR reads, TCRdb called clonotypes with MiXCR, one entry per CDR3 protein. The sample holds 640,000 or so distinct CDR3 sequences, about 14% seen once. The trim removed 7 bases at V and 1 base at J, leaving 7 bases unmatched. The germline V gene has CDR1 SQVTM and CDR2 ANQGSEA. The length of the CDR3 is 14 residues.

J is TRBJ1-1 and V is TRBV29-1; TRBD1 matches 9 bases. The origin of this receptor is a woman between 18 and 29 years old with Graves' ophthalmopathy. Material for sequencing was blood. DNA for the CDR3: TGCAGCGCTGTAAGGGGACAGGGGAACACTGAAGCTTTCTTT. It yields the protein CSAVRGQGNTEAFF.